A single sample is the source of the 18 T cell receptor beta chains below, sequenced in a study of cytomegalovirus exposure and HLA in healthy donors. Primers: 60 Vbeta forward and 13 Jbeta reverse. The assay was immunoSEQ multiplex PCR, and TCRdb's table has in-frame clones only and misses some. The table includes about 160,000 clones, about 85% detected once. The sequencing input was PBMCs. The receptors stem from a man in his late teens or twenties in good health and CMV-seronegative.

This chain joins TRBV29-1 and TRBJ2-5, with 9 bases identical to TRBD1. J lost 4 bases, V lost 6 bases, and 12 bases had no gene match. The CDR3 is made up of 15 amino acids. Germline loops: CDR1 SQVTM, CDR2 ANQGSEA. CDR3 bases: TGCAGCGTCGCGGCTACCAACAGGGGGCCAGAGACCCAGTACTTC. Its protein product is CSVAATNRGPETQYF.

V is TRBV28 and J is TRBJ2-7; D perhaps matches TRBD1 (6 bases). Germline CDR1 is MDHEN and CDR2 is SYDVKM. The CDR3 consists of 15 residues. V gave up 6 bases and J gave up 2 bases, with 17 bases separating them. The CDR3 sequence is CASRPHMKGAYEQYF. In DNA form, the CDR3 reads TGTGCCAGCAGACCCCATATGAAGGGGGCCTACGAGCAGTACTTC.

This clone was counted once. The chain has TRBV5-4 and TRBJ2-7, with TRBD2 as a possible D gene (5 bases). V was shortened by 0 bases and J by 2 bases, with 9 bases between the two germline ends. The germline CDR1 and CDR2 sequences are SGHNT and YYREEE (reference sequence). This CDR3 is 14 amino acids long. This CDR3 reads CASSLESGPYEQYF. The CDR3 DNA is TGTGCCAGCAGCTTGGAGAGCGGACCCTACGAGCAGTACTTC.

V usage is TRBV28 and J usage is TRBJ2-3, with D perhaps TRBD1 (5 bases). Germline CDR1 reads MDHEN; CDR2 reads SYDVKM. With 2 bases removed from V and 4 bases from J, the gap between germline ends came to 25 bases. CDR3 length equals 19 residues. The CDR3 spells CASSLTPWGDHGPADTQYF. In DNA, the CDR3 is TGTGCCAGCAGTTTAACCCCCTGGGGCGATCACGGGCCGGCAGATACGCAGTATTTT.

This rearrangement joins TRBV15 to TRBJ2-3, with a possible D match to TRBD1 (6 bases). The V end lost 7 bases, the J end lost 7 bases, and 18 bases lay between the germline ends. The CDR3 covers 14 residues. Germline-derived CDR1 and CDR2 are LNHNV and YYDKDF (reference sequence). CDR3 DNA sequence: TGTGCCACCATGCTTCAGGGGTGGGCAAATACGCAGTATTTT. It yields the protein CATMLQGWANTQYF.

The chain recombines TRBV7-9 with TRBJ1-3, with a possible D match to TRBD1 (5 bases). The CDR3 sequence is 15 residues long. From germline, CDR1 is SEHNR and CDR2 FQNEAQ (reference sequence). Trimming took off 6 bases at V and 0 bases at J, with 12 bases between the two ends. The chain's CDR3 is CASRAQGFSGNTIYF. CDR3 bases: TGTGCCAGCAGGGCCCAGGGTTTCTCTGGAAACACCATATATTTT.

The chain employs TRBV10-3 and TRBJ2-3, with TRBD1 identical over 9 bases. J lost 4 bases, V lost 5 bases, and 7 bases had no gene match. CDR3 length equals 15 residues. Germline V CDR1 and CDR2: ENHRY, SYGVKD. DNA of the CDR3: TGTGCCATCAGTAACCGGGACAGGGTTGCAGATACGCAGTATTTT. Amino acids: CAISNRDRVADTQYF.

The J gene is TRBJ1-2, the V gene TRBV6-5; no reliable D call. From germline, CDR1 is MNHEY and CDR2 SVGAGI. This CDR3 has 12 residues. V was pared by 8 bases and J by 7 bases, with 14 bases between. The CDR3 DNA is TGTGCCAGCCGCCCGCGGGAAGCTGGCTACACCTTC. This encodes CASRPREAGYTF.

This clone was picked up a small number of times. The rearrangement joins TRBV28 to TRBJ1-2, with D uncertain. CDR1 is MDHEN, CDR2 SYDVKM, per germline. Trimming removed 3 bases from V and 4 bases from J, with 9 bases in between. The CDR3 loop spans 13 amino acids. The CDR3 coding sequence is TGTGCCAGCAGTTTGAACCCCGGCTATGGCTACACCTTC. Translating it yields CASSLNPGYGYTF.

The genes are TRBV27 and TRBJ2-1; possible D gene TRBD1, 6 bases. V was trimmed by 5 bases and J by 3 bases, leaving 14 bases between them. Germline loops: CDR1 MNHEY, CDR2 SMNVEV (reference sequence). The CDR3 covers 15 residues. CDR3 coding DNA: TGTGCCAGCAGTCTCGGGCAGGGGCACTACAATGAGCAGTTCTTC. Amino acid sequence: CASSLGQGHYNEQFF.

The CDR3 region is CASSIAGANEQFF. The CDR3 DNA is TGTGCCAGCAGCATCGCGGGGGCTAATGAGCAGTTCTTC. This chain joins TRBV5-5 and TRBJ2-1; tentatively, D is TRBD2 (7 bases). Germline V gene lookup returns CDR1 SGHKS and CDR2 YYEKEE (reference sequence). V was shortened by 4 bases and J by 7 bases, with 12 bases between the two germline ends. The length of the CDR3 is 13 residues.

The genes are TRBV19 and TRBJ1-2; D is ambiguous. V lost 5 bases and J lost 6, with 13 bases in between. Germline-derived CDR1 and CDR2 are LNHDA and SQIVND (reference sequence). The CDR3 has 13 residues. CDR3 residues: CASSVNSAHGYTF. For the CDR3, the DNA is TGTGCCAGTAGTGTTAACTCTGCCCATGGCTACACCTTC.

There are a few counts of this clone. The chain combines TRBV27 with TRBJ1-1; D perhaps matches TRBD1 (5 bases). This CDR3 is 14 amino acids long. V dropped 4 bases and J dropped 0 bases, with 9 bases sitting between them. Germline-derived CDR1 and CDR2 are MNHEY and SMNVEV (reference sequence). CDR3 in DNA: TGTGCCAGCAGTTGGGGCGGCATGAACACTGAAGCTTTCTTT. Translation: CASSWGGMNTEAFF.

The chain links TRBV5-1 to TRBJ2-1; possibly TRBD2 for D (5 bases). Germline CDR1 reads SGHRS; CDR2 reads YFSETQ. The CDR3 is 12 amino acids. Trimming stripped 0 bases from V and 7 bases from J, with 5 bases between. The CDR3 sequence: CASSLGENEQFF. For the CDR3, the DNA is TGCGCCAGCAGCTTGGGGGAGAATGAGCAGTTCTTC.

J is TRBJ1-5 and V is TRBV18; D might be TRBD1 (6 bases). Germline lookup yields CDR1 KGHSH and CDR2 LQKENI. The CDR3 totals 15 residues. The V gene lost 3 bases and the J gene lost 7 bases, with 16 bases spanning the gap. Here the CDR3 reads CASSPGPQGRQPQHF. CDR3 nucleotide sequence: TGTGCCAGCTCACCGGGCCCCCAGGGGAGACAGCCCCAGCATTTT.

The chain couples TRBV19 to TRBJ1-6; TRBD1 matches 9 bases. J lost 5 bases, V lost 4 bases, and 3 bases had no gene match. Germline CDR1 is LNHDA and CDR2 is SQIVND (reference sequence). The CDR3 is 15 residues long. CDR3 loop: CASSTGQGHNSPLHF. The CDR3 nucleotides read TGTGCCAGTAGTACAGGACAGGGGCATAATTCACCCCTCCACTTT.

The table lists this clone with a count of one. The chain links TRBV5-4 to TRBJ2-1, with TRBD1 matching 7 bases. The CDR3 contains 16 residues. V was clipped by 0 bases and J by 1 base; unmatched bases: 4. Germline CDR1 reads SGHNT; CDR2 reads YYREEE (reference sequence). Here the CDR3 DNA reads TGTGCCAGCAGCTTGGGACAGGGCTCGTCCTACAATGAGCAGTTCTTC. It yields the protein CASSLGQGSSYNEQFF.

The chain has TRBV5-6 and TRBJ2-1; maybe TRBD1 (6 bases). The CDR3 contains 15 residues. V shed 4 bases and J shed 3 bases, with 14 bases lying between them. The V gene's germline CDR1 is SGHDT and CDR2 YYEEEE. CDR3 sequence: CASSNRVPFYNEQFF. CDR3 DNA sequence: TGTGCCAGCAGCAACAGGGTCCCCTTCTACAATGAGCAGTTCTTC. Based on the CDR3 plus reference TRBV5-6 and TRBJ2-1, the full variable domain is DAGVTQSPTHLIKTRGQQVTLRCSPKSGHDTVSWYQQALGQGPQFIFQYYEEEERQRGNFPDRFSGHQFPNYSSELNVNALLLGDSALYLCASSNRVPFYNEQFFGPGTRLTVL.